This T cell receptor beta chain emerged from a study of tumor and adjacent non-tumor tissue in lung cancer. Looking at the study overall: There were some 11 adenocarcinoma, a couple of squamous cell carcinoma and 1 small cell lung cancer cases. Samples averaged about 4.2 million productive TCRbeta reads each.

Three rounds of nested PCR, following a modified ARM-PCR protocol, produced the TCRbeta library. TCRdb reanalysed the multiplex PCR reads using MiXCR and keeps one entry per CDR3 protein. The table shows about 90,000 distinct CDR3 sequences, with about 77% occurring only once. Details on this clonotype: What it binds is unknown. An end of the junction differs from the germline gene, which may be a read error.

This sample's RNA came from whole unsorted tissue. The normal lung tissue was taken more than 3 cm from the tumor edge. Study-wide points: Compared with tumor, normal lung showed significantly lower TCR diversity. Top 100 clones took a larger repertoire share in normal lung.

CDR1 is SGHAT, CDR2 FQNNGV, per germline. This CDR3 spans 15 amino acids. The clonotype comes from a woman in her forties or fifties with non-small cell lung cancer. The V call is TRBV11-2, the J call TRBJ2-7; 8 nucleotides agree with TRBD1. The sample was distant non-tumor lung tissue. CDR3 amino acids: CDSSIRTGRTYEQYF. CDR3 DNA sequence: TGTGACAGCAGCATCAGGACAGGGCGCACCTACGAGCAATACTTC.